This T cell receptor (beta chain) emerged from a study of blood T cell repertoires in COVID-19. The CDR3 is 14 amino acids. The V gene lost 3 bases and the J gene lost 8 bases, with 16 bases spanning the gap. The germline V gene has CDR1 SNHLY and CDR2 FYNNEI. The data were produced by immunoSEQ multiplex PCR, yet TCRdb's version contains in-frame clones alone and is incomplete. The top ten hold 1% to 1.5% of the sample, which has 200,000 to 300,000 clones, approximately 88% seen once. This clone was recorded once. This clonotype was sampled from a woman aged 40 to 55 with acute COVID-19. The chain is built from TRBV2 and TRBJ1-2, with D possibly being TRBD1 (6 bases). Sequencing input: PBMCs or T cells enriched from blood (not recorded which). The CDR3 sequence is CASSEQDSPAGYTF. The CDR3 nucleotides read TGTGCCAGCAGTGAGCAGGACAGCCCGGCCGGCTACACCTTC.